The 12 T cell receptor beta chains reported below all come from one sample, sequenced in a study of beta chain features in type 1 diabetes. The entirety of the isolated RNA underwent reverse transcription, so expressed TCRB transcripts were sequenced. Sequenced by immunoSEQ multiplex PCR; TCRdb stores in-frame clones only, minus some. This sample has a few hundred thousand clones; 20% occur once, and the top ten carry 0.028%. Regarding the study as a whole: Across all four CD4+ subsets, people with type 1 diabetes showed modestly shorter TCRB CDR3s.

Their target antigens are unknown. Sequenced: naive CD4+ T cells from blood. The origin of the receptors is a woman aged 40 to 50 with type 1 diabetes.

The DNA for the CDR3 is TGTGCCAGCAGCTTAGGTCTAGCGGGAGGCCTTTCCTACAATGAGCAGTTCTTC. It specifies CASSLGLAGGLSYNEQFF. V gene TRBV7-8 combines with J gene TRBJ2-1; 11 bases are shared with TRBD2. Germline CDR1 is SGHVS and CDR2 is FQNEAQ. The ends lost 1 base at V and 1 base at J; junction bases unmatched: 6. The length of the CDR3 is 18 residues.

The table lists this clone with a few counts. The sample contains more than one DNA sequence encoding this CDR3. The chain is built from TRBV7-9 and TRBJ1-1; D is uncertain. V lost 3 bases and J 2 bases, leaving 7 bases between the germline ends. Germline values: CDR1 SEHNR, CDR2 FQNEAQ (reference sequence). The CDR3 contains 13 residues. CDR3 sequence: CASSFGENTEAFF. In DNA, the CDR3 is TGTGCCAGCAGCTTCGGGGAAAACACTGAAGCTTTCTTT.

V usage is TRBV4-3 and J usage is TRBJ1-2; 9 bases align to TRBD1. V lost 4 bases to trimming and J lost 2 bases; unmatched junction nucleotides: 2. CDR3 length: 14 amino acids. Germline V lookup: CDR1 LGHNA, CDR2 YSLEER. CDR3 residues: CASSPGQGNYGYTF. The CDR3 nucleotides are TGCGCCAGCAGCCCCGGACAGGGGAACTATGGCTACACCTTC.

The genes are TRBV6-6 and TRBJ1-2, with 7 bases aligning to TRBD1. CDR1 and CDR2 (germline): MNHNY, SVGAGI (reference sequence). The CDR3 is made up of 13 amino acids. V trimming: 7 bases; J trimming: 8 bases; junction bases outside the gene matches: 10. The CDR3 coding sequence is TGTGCCAGCACCACCGACAGGGTAGAAGGCTACACCTTC. This translates into CASTTDRVEGYTF.

The chain joins TRBV5-1 to TRBJ2-1; the D gene is possibly TRBD1 (7 bases). Germline loops: CDR1 SGHRS, CDR2 YFSETQ. This CDR3 is built from 14 residues. Trimming stripped 0 bases from V and 7 bases from J, with 11 bases between. The CDR3 DNA is TGCGCCAGCAGCTTGGTAGCAGGGGGGAATGAGCAGTTCTTC. Amino acids: CASSLVAGGNEQFF.

This sequence joins TRBV19 and TRBJ1-1; TRBD1 aligns across 9 bases. The V and J ends lost 6 bases and 3 bases, in that order; junction bases with no gene match: 5. The CDR3 consists of 14 residues. Germline V lookup: CDR1 LNHDA, CDR2 SQIVND (reference sequence). The CDR3 DNA reads as TGTGCCAGTAGCCGGGGACAGGGAGACACTGAAGCTTTCTTT. This gives the protein CASSRGQGDTEAFF.

This clone was detected a few times. DNA of the CDR3: TGTGCCATCAGTGAGCAGGGGGCTAATCAGCCCCAGCATTTT. Its translation: CAISEQGANQPQHF. V and J are TRBV10-3 and TRBJ1-5, with 8 nucleotides matching TRBD1. This CDR3 comprises 14 residues. Germline CDR1 is ENHRY and CDR2 is SYGVKD. The V gene end was trimmed by 2 bases and the J gene end by 4 bases; junction bases not matched to a gene: 1.

This clone was counted between two and nine times. Other DNA variants within this sample encode the same CDR3. V usage is TRBV19 and J usage is TRBJ2-5; the D gene is possibly TRBD1 (5 bases). The CDR3 runs to 13 residues. Germline V gives CDR1 LNHDA, CDR2 SQIVND (reference sequence). Trimming pared 3 bases from V and 5 bases from J, leaving 10 bases between. This CDR3 is CASSITGRETQYF. The CDR3 coding sequence is TGTGCCAGTAGTATCACAGGCCGGGAGACCCAGTACTTC.

The gene calls are TRBV11-1 and TRBJ2-3; D is possibly TRBD1 (6 bases). The V end was cut by 4 bases, the J end by 2 bases, with 13 bases between. The CDR3 has 15 amino acids. Per germline, CDR1 SGHAT and CDR2 FQDESV (reference sequence). The DNA of the CDR3 is TGTGCCAGCAGCTCACAGGGAGTTAACACAGATACGCAGTATTTT. It codes for CASSSQGVNTDTQYF.

The chain recombines TRBV7-6 with TRBJ2-5; D might be TRBD2 (6 bases). V was clipped by 5 bases and J by 5 bases, with 15 bases between them. The CDR3 extends over 14 amino acids. CDR1 SGHVS and CDR2 FNYEAQ come from the germline V gene. The CDR3 nucleotides read TGTGCCAGCAGCATCCGCCAAGGAGGGGAGACCCAGTACTTC. Residues: CASSIRQGGETQYF.

The chain carries TRBV5-1 and TRBJ1-1; TRBD1 might be the D (6 bases). The germline gives CDR1 SGHRS, CDR2 YFSETQ. The CDR3 contains 15 residues. The germline V and J ends were trimmed by 1 base and 3 bases, with 13 bases remaining between them. DNA of the CDR3: TGCGCCAGCAGCTTGATTCCGGACAGCCACACTGAAGCTTTCTTT. This codes for CASSLIPDSHTEAFF.

This clone occurred a few times. This sequence joins TRBV7-9 and TRBJ2-7, with D perhaps matching TRBD2 (6 bases). Germline V gene lookup returns CDR1 SEHNR and CDR2 FQNEAQ (reference sequence). The CDR3 has 15 amino acids. With 5 bases removed from V and 0 bases from J, the gap between germline ends came to 14 bases. The CDR3 protein is CASSLTGGSSYEQYF. Here the CDR3 DNA reads TGTGCCAGCAGCCTGACTGGAGGGAGCTCCTACGAGCAGTACTTC.